This TCR beta chain was identified in a study of blood T cell repertoires in COVID-19. Study overall: Italy, Spain and the United States were the sources of the convalescent and acute COVID-19 samples. PBMCs, B-cell-depleted T cells, or T cells were the source of the cDNA or gDNA that made up the material.

Sequencing was performed with immunoSEQ multiplex PCR; in TCRdb, only in-frame clones are kept and a portion is missing. This table has about 180,000 clones, about 86% appearing once. The CDR3 loop spans 17 amino acids. Germline V gene lookup returns CDR1 LNHDA and CDR2 SQIVND (reference sequence). Trimming stripped 2 bases from V and 0 bases from J, with 14 bases between. What was sequenced was peripheral blood. The sequence was collected from a man aged 45 to 65 with active or convalescent COVID-19. V and J are TRBV19 and TRBJ1-3; a possible D gene is TRBD1 (5 bases). In nucleotides, the CDR3 is TGTGCCAGTAGTATAATGGGACGGGGGAGCTCTGGAAACACCATATATTTT. Translating gives CASSIMGRGSSGNTIYF.